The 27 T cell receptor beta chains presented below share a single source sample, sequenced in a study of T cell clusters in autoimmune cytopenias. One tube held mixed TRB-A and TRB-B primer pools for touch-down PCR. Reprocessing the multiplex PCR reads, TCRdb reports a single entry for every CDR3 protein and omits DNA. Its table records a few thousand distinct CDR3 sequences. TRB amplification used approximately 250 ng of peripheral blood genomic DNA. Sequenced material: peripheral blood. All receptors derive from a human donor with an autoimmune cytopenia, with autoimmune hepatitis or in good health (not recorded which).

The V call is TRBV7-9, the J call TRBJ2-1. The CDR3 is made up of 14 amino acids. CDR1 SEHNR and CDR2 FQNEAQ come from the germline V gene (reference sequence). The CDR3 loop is CASSLGAGYNEQFF.

CDR3 loop: CASSPVGETQYF. This chain joins TRBV5-1 and TRBJ2-5. Germline CDR1 and CDR2: SGHRS and YFSETQ. The length of the CDR3 is 12 residues.

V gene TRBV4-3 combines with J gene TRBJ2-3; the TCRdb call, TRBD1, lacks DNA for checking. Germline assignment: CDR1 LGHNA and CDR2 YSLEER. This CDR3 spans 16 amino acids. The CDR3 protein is CASSQDGGLSTDTQYF.

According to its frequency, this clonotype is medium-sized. The CDR3 loop is CASSLVTASYEQYF. The rearrangement joins TRBV5-6 to TRBJ2-7. The V gene's germline CDR1 is SGHDT and CDR2 YYEEEE. This CDR3 has 14 residues. The full variable domain, rest sourced from reference TRBV5-6 and TRBJ2-7, is DAGVTQSPTHLIKTRGQQVTLRCSPKSGHDTVSWYQQALGQGPQFIFQYYEEEERQRGNFPDRFSGHQFPNYSSELNVNALLLGDSALYLCASSLVTASYEQYFGPGTRLTVT.

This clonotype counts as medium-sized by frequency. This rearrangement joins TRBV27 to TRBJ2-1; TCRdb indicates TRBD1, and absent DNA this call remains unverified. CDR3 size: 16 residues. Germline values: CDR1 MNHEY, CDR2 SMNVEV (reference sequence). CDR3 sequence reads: CASSTGTSDSYNEQFF.

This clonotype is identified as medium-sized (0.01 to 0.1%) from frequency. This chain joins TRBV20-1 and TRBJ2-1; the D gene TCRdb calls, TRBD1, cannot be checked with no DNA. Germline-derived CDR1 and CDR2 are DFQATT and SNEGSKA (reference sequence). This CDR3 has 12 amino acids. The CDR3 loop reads CSASTGRDEQFF.

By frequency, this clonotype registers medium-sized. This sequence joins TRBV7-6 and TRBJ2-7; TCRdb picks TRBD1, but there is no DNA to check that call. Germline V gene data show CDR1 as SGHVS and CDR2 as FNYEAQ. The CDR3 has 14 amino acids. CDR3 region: CASSLGRDSYEQYF.

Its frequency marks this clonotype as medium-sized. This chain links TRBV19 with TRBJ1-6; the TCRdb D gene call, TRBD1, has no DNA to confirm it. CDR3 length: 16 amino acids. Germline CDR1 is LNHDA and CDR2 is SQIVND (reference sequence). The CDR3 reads CASSPLFGTDGSPLHF.

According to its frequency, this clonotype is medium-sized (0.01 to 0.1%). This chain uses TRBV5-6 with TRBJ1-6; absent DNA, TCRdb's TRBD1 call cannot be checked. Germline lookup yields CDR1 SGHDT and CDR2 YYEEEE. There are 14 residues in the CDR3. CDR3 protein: CASRNGQGNSPLHF. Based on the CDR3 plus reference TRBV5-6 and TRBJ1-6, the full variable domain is DAGVTQSPTHLIKTRGQQVTLRCSPKSGHDTVSWYQQALGQGPQFIFQYYEEEERQRGNFPDRFSGHQFPNYSSELNVNALLLGDSALYLCASRNGQGNSPLHFGNGTRLTVT.

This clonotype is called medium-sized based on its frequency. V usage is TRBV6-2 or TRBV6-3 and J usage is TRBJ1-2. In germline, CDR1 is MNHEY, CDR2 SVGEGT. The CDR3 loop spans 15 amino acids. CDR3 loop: CASDGRFGRNYGYTF.

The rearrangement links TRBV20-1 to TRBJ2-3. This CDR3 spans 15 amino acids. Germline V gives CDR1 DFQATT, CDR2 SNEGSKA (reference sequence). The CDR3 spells CSATSSSDYTDTQYF.

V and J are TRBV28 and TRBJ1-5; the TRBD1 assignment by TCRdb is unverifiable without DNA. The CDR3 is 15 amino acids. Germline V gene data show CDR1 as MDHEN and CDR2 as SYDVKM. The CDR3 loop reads CASSDRVISNQPQHF.

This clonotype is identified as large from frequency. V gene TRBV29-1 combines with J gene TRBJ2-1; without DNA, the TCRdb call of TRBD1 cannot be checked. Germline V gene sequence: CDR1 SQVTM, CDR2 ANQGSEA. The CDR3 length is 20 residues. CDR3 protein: CSVEGPKGTGKIFSYNEQFF.

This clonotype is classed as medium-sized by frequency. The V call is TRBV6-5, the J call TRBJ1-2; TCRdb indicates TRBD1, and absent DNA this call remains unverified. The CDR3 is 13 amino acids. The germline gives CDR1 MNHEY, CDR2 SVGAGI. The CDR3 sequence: CASSYSGARGYTF.

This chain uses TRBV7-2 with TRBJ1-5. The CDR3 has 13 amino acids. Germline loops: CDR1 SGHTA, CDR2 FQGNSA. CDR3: CASSLSGNQPQHF.

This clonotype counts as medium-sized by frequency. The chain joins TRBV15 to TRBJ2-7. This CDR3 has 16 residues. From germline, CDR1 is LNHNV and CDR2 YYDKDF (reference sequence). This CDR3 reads CATSGHGAGGFYEQYF.

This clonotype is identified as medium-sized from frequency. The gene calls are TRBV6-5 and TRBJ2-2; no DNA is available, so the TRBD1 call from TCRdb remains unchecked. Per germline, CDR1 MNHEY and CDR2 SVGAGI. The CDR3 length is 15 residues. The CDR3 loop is CASTPQAPTFGELFF.

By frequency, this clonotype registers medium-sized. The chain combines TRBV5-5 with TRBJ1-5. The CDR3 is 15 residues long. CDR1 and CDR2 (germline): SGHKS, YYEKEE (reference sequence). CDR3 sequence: CASSRGGYSNQPQHF.

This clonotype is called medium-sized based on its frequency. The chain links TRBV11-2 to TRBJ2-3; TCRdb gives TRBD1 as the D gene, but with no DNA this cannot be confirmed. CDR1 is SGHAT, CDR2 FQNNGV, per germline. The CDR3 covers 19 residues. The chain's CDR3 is CASSLPLAPGTGDTDTQYF.

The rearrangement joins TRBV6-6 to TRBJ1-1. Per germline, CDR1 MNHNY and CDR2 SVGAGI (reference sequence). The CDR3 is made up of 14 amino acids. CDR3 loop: CASSNLAGSPEAFF.

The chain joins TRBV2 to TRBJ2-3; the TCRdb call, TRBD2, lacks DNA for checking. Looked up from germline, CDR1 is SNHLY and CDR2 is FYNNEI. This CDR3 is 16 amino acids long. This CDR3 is CASRGTSGVSTDTQYF.

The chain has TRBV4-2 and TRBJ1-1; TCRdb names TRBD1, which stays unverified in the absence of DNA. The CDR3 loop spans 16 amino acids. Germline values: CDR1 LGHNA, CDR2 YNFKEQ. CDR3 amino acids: CASSPLREGYRAEAFF.

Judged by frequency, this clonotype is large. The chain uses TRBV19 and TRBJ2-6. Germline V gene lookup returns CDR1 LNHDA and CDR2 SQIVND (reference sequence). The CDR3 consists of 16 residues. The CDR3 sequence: CASSMTILSGANVLTF.

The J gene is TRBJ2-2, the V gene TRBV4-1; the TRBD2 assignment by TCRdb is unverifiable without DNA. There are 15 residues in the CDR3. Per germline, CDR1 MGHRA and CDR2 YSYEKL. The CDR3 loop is CASSGEGGITGELFF.

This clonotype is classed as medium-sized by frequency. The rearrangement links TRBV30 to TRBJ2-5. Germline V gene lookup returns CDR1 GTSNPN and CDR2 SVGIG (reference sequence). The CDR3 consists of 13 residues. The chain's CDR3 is CAWSVDSQETQYF.

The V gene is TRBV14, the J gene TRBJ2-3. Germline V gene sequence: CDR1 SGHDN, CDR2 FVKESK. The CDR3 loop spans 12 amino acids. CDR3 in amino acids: CASSRSTDTQYF.

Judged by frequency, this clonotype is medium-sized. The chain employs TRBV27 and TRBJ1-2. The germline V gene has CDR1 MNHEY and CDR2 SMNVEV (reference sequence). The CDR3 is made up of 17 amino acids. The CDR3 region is CASSLTLREGSHYGYTF.